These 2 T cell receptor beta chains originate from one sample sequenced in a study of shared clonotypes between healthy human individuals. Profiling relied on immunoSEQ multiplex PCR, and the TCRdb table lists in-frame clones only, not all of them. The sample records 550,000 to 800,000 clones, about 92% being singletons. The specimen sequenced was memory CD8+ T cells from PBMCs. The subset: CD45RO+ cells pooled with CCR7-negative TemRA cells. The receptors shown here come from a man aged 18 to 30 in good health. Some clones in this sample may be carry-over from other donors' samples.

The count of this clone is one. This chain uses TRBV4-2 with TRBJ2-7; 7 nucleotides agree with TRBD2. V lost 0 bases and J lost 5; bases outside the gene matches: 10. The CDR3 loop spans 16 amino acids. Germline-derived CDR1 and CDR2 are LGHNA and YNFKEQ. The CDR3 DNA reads TGTGCCAGCAGCCAAGATGAGGCGGGAGAGCAGAACGAGCAGTACTTC. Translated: CASSQDEAGEQNEQYF.

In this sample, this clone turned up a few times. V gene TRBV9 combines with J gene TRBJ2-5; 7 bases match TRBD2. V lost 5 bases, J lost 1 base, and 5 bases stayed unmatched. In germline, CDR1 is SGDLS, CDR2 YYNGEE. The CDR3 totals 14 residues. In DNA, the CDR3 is TGTGCCAGCAGACCAGCGGGGACCCAAGAGACCCAGTACTTC. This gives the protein CASRPAGTQETQYF.